The rows below give T cell receptor beta chains drawn from one sample of a study of technical replicates of blood from several donors. Sequencing was performed with immunoSEQ multiplex PCR; in TCRdb, only in-frame clones are kept and a portion is missing. The sample lists tens of thousands of clones, 91% seen once, with around 0.34% in the top ten. Sequenced: T cells isolated from PBMCs. The source of these receptors is a human donor in good health. Some clones in this sample may be carry-over from other donors' samples. The CDR3 runs from the conserved cysteine through the conserved F or W. The D gene is left open where the match is weak. Clone size appears in some rows only: once, few, many, or a class for an expanded clone.

TRBV2	TRBJ2-5	NA	NA	TGTGCCAGCAGTGAAGCGTCCAGGTACACCCAGTACTTC	CASSEASRYTQYF
TRBV6-6	TRBJ1-6	NA	few	TGTGCCAGCAGTTACCAGGAGGGGAGTTCACCCCTCCACTTT	CASSYQEGSSPLHF
TRBV29-1	TRBJ1-1	NA	NA	TGCAGCGTTGACGGGGGGATCACTGAAGCTTTCTTT	CSVDGGITEAFF
TRBV7-9	TRBJ2-7	TRBD1	NA	TGTGCCAGCAGCTTAGTTTTGACAGGGGGCACCTACGAGCAGTACTTC	CASSLVLTGGTYEQYF
TRBV15	TRBJ1-3	NA	NA	TGTGCCACCAGCAGGGGGACACCTGGAAACACCATATATTTT	CATSRGTPGNTIYF
TRBV11-1	TRBJ2-5	NA	NA	TGTGCCAGCAATAGACAGGTTCAGGAGACCCAGTACTTC	CASNRQVQETQYF
TRBV18	TRBJ1-1	NA	few	TGTGCCAGCTCACCGGGCCAGGACACTGAAGCTTTCTTT	CASSPGQDTEAFF
TRBV14	TRBJ2-1	TRBD1	NA	TGTGCCAGCAGCCAAGGTTGGGGACAGCGAAGCTCCTACAATGAGCAGTTCTTC	CASSQGWGQRSSYNEQFF
TRBV14	TRBJ2-7	NA	NA	TGTGCCAGCAGCGCACGAACAGGGCTGGTTCGCGAGCAGTACTTC	CASSARTGLVREQYF
TRBV7-2	TRBJ2-7	TRBD2	NA	TGTGCCAGCAGCCTAAGACTAGCCCGCGAGCAGTACTTC	CASSLRLAREQYF
TRBV28	TRBJ2-7	NA	NA	TGTGCCAGCAGTCGTACAGGGATCTCCTTATATTACGAGCAGTACTTC	CASSRTGISLYYEQYF
TRBV11-2	TRBJ2-7	NA	NA	TGTGCCAGCAGGAGGGTCCAAGAGACCGAGCAGTACTTC	CASRRVQETEQYF
TRBV18	TRBJ1-4	TRBD1	NA	TGTGCCAGCTCGGGAAACAGGGGGCTTGAAAAACTGTTTTTT	CASSGNRGLEKLFF
TRBV6-5	TRBJ1-1	NA	NA	TGTGCCAGCAGGAGGGGGACCACTGAAGCTTTCTTT	CASRRGTTEAFF
TRBV27	TRBJ2-5	NA	NA	TGTGCCAGCAGTTACAGTTACCAAGAGACCCAGTACTTC	CASSYSYQETQYF
TRBV7-9	TRBJ2-7	TRBD2	NA	TGTGCCAGCAGCTCAACGAAGCGGGGGGGACGCGATTACGAGCAGTACTTC	CASSSTKRGGRDYEQYF
TRBV9	TRBJ1-1	NA	NA	TGTGCCAGCAGCGTAGTGGCGGGACCTGAAGCTTTCTTT	CASSVVAGPEAFF
TRBV28	TRBJ1-2	NA	NA	TGTGCCAGCAGTTGGGGGGGCCCCTCATACACCTTC	CASSWGGPSYTF
TRBV27	TRBJ2-7	TRBD1	once	TGTGCCAGCAGTACGAGACGGGACAGGTTGTACGAGCAGTACTTC	CASSTRRDRLYEQYF